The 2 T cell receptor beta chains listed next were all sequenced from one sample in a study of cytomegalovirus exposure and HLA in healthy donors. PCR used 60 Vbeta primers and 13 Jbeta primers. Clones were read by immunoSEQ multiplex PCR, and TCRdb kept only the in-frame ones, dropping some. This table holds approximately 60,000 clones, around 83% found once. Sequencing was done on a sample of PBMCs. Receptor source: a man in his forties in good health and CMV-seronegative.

The DNA for the CDR3 is TGCGCCAGCGGCGATAGGGGGCAAGAGACCCAGTACTTC. This translates into CASGDRGQETQYF. The chain uses TRBV5-1 and TRBJ2-5; perhaps TRBD1 as D (6 bases). The CDR3 is made up of 13 amino acids. V lost 7 bases and J 2 bases, leaving 12 bases between the germline ends. Germline assignment: CDR1 SGHRS and CDR2 YFSETQ. The full variable domain, completed using reference TRBV5-1 and TRBJ2-5, is KAGVTQTPRYLIKTRGQQVTLSCSPISGHRSVSWYQQTPGQGLQFLFEYFSETQRNKGNFPGRFSGRQFSNSRSEMNVSTLELGDSALYLCASGDRGQETQYFGPGTRLLVL.

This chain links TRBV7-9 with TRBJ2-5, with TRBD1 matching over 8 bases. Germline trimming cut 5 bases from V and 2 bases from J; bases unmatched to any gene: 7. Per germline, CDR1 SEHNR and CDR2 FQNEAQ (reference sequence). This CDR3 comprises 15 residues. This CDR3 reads CASSEDRATQETQYF. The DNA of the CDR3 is TGTGCCAGCAGCGAGGACAGGGCCACACAAGAGACCCAGTACTTC.